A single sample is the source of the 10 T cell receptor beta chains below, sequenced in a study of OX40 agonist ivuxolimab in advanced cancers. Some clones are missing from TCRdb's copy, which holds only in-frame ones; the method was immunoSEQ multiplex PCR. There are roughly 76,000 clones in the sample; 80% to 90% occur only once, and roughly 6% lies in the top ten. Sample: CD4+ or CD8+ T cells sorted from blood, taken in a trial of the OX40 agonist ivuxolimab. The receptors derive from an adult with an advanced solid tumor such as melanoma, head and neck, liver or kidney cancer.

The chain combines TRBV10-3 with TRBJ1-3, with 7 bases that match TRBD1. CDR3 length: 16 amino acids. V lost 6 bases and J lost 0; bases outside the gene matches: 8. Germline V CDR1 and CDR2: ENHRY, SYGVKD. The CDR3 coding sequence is TGTGCCATCAGCCCCGACAGGGCCAGCTCTGGAAACACCATATATTTT. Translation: CAISPDRASSGNTIYF.

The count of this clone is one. The CDR3 spells CASSLAGRYEQYF. The CDR3 DNA reads TGTGCCAGCAGTTTAGCGGGAAGGTACGAGCAGTACTTC. The V gene is TRBV27, the J gene TRBJ2-7, with a possible D match to TRBD2 (6 bases). The CDR3 totals 13 residues. CDR1 and CDR2 from the germline V gene are MNHEY and SMNVEV (reference sequence). V lost 2 bases to trimming and J lost 4 bases, with 9 bases between them.

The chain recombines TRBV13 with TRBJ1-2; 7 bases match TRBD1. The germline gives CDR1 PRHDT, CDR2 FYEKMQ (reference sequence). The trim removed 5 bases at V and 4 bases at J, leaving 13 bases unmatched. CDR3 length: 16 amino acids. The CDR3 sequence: CASSPESPGTVYGYTF. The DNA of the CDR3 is TGTGCCAGCAGCCCAGAGTCGCCCGGGACAGTCTATGGCTACACCTTC.

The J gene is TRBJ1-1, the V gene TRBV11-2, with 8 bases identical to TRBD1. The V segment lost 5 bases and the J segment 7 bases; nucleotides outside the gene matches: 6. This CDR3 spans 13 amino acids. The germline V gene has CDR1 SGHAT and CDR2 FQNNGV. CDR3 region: CASSQDRGNEAFF. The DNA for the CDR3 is TGTGCCAGCAGCCAAGACAGGGGTAATGAAGCTTTCTTT.

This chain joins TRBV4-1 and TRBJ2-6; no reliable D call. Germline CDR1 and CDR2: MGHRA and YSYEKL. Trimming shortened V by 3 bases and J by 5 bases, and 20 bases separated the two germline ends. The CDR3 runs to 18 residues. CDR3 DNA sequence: TGCGCCAGCAGCCACAGCTCTAGAACCACAAGTCGGGCCAACGTCCTGACTTTC. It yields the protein CASSHSSRTTSRANVLTF.

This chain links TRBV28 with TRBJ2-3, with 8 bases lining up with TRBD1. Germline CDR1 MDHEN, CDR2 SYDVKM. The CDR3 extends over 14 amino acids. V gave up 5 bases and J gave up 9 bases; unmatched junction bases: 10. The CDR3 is CASSPSLQGDTQYF. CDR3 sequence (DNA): TGTGCCAGCAGTCCGTCCTTACAGGGGGACACGCAGTATTTT.

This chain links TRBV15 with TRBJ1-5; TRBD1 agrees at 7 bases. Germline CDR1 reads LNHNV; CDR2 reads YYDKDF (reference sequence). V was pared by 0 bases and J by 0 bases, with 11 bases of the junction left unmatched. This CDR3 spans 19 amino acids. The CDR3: CATSRDHPPGTASNQPQHF. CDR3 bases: TGTGCCACCAGCAGAGATCACCCTCCGGGGACAGCTAGCAATCAGCCCCAGCATTTT.

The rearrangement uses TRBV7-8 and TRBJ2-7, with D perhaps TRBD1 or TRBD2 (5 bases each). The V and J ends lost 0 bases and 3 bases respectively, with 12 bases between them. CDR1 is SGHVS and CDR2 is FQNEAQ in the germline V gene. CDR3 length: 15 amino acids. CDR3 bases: TGTGCCAGCAGCTTAGCGGTGAGGGGTGGCTACGAGCAGTACTTC. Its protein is CASSLAVRGGYEQYF. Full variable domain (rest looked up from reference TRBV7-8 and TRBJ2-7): GAGVSQSPRYKVAKRGQDVALRCDPISGHVSLFWYQQALGQGPEFLTYFQNEAQLDKSGLPSDRFFAERPEGSVSTLKIQRTQQEDSAVYLCASSLAVRGGYEQYFGPGTRLTVT.

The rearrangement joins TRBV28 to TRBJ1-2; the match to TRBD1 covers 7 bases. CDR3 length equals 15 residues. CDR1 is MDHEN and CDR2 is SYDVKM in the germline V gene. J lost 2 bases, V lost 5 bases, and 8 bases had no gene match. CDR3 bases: TGTGCCAGCAGTCCCGGGGACAGTAGGAACTATGGCTACACCTTC. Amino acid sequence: CASSPGDSRNYGYTF.

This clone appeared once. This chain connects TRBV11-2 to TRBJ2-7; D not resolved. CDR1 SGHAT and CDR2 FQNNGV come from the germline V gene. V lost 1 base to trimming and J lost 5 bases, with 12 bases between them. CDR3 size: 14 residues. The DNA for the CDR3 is TGTGCCAGCAGCTTAGGGGCAGGTTTGAACGAGCAGTACTTC. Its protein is CASSLGAGLNEQYF. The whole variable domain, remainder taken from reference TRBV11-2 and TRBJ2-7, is EAGVAQSPRYKIIEKRQSVAFWCNPISGHATLYWYQQILGQGPKLLIQFQNNGVVDDSQLPKDRFSAERLKGVDSTLKIQPAKLEDSAVYLCASSLGAGLNEQYFGPGTRLTVT.